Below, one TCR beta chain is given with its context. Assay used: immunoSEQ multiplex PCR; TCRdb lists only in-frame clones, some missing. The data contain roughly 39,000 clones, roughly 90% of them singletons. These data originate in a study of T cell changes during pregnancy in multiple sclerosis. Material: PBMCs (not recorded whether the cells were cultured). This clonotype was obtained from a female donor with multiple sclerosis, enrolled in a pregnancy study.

CDR3 DNA sequence: TGTGCCTGGCGCGTAGATACGCAGTATTTT. It is translated as CAWRVDTQYF. The J gene is TRBJ2-3, the V gene TRBV30; D gene unclear. V was shortened by 5 bases and J by 5 bases, with 5 bases between the two germline ends. Germline lookup yields CDR1 GTSNPN and CDR2 SVGIG (reference sequence). This CDR3 spans 10 amino acids.